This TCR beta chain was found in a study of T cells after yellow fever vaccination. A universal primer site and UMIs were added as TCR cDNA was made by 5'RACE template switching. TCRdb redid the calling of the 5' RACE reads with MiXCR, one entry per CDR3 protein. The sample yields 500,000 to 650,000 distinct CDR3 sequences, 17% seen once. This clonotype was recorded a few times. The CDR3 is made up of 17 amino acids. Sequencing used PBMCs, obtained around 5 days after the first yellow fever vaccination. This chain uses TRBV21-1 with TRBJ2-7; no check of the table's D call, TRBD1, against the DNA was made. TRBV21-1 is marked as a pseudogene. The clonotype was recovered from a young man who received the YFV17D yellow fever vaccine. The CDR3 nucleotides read TGTGCCAGCAGCAAGTCTCGTAGCCAGGGGAGAGGCTACGAGCAGTACTTC. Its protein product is CASSKSRSQGRGYEQYF.